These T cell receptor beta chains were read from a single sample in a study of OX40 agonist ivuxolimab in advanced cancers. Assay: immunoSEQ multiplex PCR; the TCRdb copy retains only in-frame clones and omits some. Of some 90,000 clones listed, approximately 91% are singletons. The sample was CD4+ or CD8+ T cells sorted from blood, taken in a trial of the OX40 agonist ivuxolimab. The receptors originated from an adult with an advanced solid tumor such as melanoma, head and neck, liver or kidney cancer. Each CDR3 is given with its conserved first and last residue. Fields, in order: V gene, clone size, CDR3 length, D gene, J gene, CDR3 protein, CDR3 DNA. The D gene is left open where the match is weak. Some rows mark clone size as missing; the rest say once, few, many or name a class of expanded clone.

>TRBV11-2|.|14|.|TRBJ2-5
CASSPRTLGETQYF
TGTGCCAGCAGCCCCAGGACCTTGGGAGAGACCCAGTACTTC
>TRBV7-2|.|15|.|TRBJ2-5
CASSLSLQVQETQYF
TGTGCCAGCAGCTTATCCCTACAAGTCCAAGAGACCCAGTACTTC
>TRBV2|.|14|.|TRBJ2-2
CASSTGTNTGELFF
TGTGCCAGCAGTACCGGGACTAACACCGGGGAGCTGTTTTTT
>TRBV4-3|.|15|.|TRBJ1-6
CASSQVGGGSSPLHF
TGCGCCAGCAGCCAAGTAGGCGGGGGGAGTTCACCCCTCCACTTT
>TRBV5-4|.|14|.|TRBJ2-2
CASSLGWGAGELFF
TGTGCCAGCAGCTTGGGTTGGGGGGCCGGGGAGCTGTTTTTT
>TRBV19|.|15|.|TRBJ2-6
CASSIGGFGANVLTF
TGTGCCAGTAGTATTGGGGGTTTTGGGGCCAACGTCCTGACTTTC
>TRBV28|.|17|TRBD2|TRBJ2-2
CASSFRLVAGGTGELFF
TGTGCCAGCAGTTTCCGACTCGTAGCGGGAGGTACCGGGGAGCTGTTTTTT
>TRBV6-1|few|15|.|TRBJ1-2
CASSPEGTSAYGYTF
TGTGCCAGCAGTCCCGAGGGGACAAGTGCCTATGGCTACACCTTC
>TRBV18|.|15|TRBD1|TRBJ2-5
CASSPMTGRKETQYF
TGTGCCAGCTCGCCTATGACAGGGAGAAAAGAGACCCAGTACTTC
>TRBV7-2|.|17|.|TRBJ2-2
CASSLEPRRVGTGELFF
TGTGCCAGCAGCTTAGAACCCCGCAGGGTAGGCACCGGGGAGCTGTTTTTT
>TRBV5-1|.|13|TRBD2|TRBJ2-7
CASAVAGAYEQYF
TGCGCCAGCGCGGTAGCGGGAGCCTACGAGCAGTACTTC
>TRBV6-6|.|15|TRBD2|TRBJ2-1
CAHSPGTSGRMGQFF
TGTGCCCATTCCCCCGGGACTAGCGGGAGAATGGGGCAGTTCTTC
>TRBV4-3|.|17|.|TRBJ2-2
CASSPATPGGNTGELFF
TGCGCCAGCAGCCCCGCCACCCCCGGGGGGAACACCGGGGAGCTGTTTTTT
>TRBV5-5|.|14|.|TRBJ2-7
CASSLSEERYEQYF
TGTGCCAGCAGCTTGTCGGAGGAGCGCTACGAGCAGTACTTC
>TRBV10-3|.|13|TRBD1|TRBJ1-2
CAIRPDRGYGYTF
TGTGCCATCAGGCCCGACAGGGGCTATGGCTACACCTTC
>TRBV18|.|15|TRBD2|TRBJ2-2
CASSPREGQSGELFF
TGTGCCAGCTCCCCGCGGGAGGGCCAGAGCGGGGAGCTGTTTTTT
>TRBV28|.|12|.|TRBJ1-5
CASRDSNQPQHF
TGTGCCAGCAGAGATAGCAATCAGCCCCAGCATTTT
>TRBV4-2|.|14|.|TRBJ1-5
CASSQEPRSIPQHF
TGTGCCAGCAGCCAAGAACCCCGGTCCATACCCCAGCATTTT
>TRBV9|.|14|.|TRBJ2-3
CASSVAASTDTQYF
TGTGCCAGCAGCGTAGCGGCTAGCACAGATACGCAGTATTTT
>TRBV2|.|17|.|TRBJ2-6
CASSETLRGLGANVLTF
TGTGCCAGCAGTGAAACCCTGAGGGGACTTGGGGCCAACGTCCTGACTTTC
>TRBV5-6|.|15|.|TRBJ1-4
CASSFYSGWDEKLFF
TGTGCCAGCAGCTTTTATTCAGGGTGGGATGAAAAACTGTTTTTT
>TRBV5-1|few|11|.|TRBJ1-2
CASSYGQQFTF
TGCGCCAGCAGCTATGGACAGCAGTTCACCTTC
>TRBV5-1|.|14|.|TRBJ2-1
CASTNPETRNEQFF
TGCGCCAGCACCAACCCCGAAACGCGCAATGAGCAGTTCTTC
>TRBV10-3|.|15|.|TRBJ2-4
CAISESVLSKNIQYF
TGTGCCATCAGTGAGTCCGTGTTATCCAAAAACATTCAGTACTTC
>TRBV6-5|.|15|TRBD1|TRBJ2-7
CASSYSTRGTYEQYF
TGTGCCAGCAGTTACTCGACCAGGGGGACCTACGAGCAGTACTTC
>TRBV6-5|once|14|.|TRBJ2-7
CASSYSGPLLEQYF
TGTGCCAGCAGTTACTCAGGACCATTGCTCGAGCAGTACTTC
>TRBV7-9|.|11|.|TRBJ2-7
CASSPSYEQYF
TGTGCCAGCAGCCCCTCCTACGAGCAGTACTTC
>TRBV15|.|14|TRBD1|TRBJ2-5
CATSRYRGAETQYF
TGTGCCACCAGCAGATACAGGGGGGCAGAGACCCAGTACTTC
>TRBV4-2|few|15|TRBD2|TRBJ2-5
CASSPGDYLWETQYF
TGTGCCAGCAGCCCGGGGGACTACCTATGGGAGACCCAGTACTTC
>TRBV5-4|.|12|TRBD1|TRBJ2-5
CASRQGEETQYF
TGTGCCAGCCGACAGGGGGAAGAGACCCAGTACTTC
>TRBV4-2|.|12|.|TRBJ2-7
CASSQDIYEQYF
TGTGCCAGCAGCCAAGATATCTACGAGCAGTACTTC
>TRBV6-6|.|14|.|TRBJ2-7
CASSQQGGAYEQYF
TGTGCCAGCAGTCAACAGGGTGGCGCCTACGAGCAGTACTTC
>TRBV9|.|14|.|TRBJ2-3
CASSVGVLTDTQYF
TGTGCCAGCAGCGTAGGGGTTCTCACAGATACGCAGTATTTT
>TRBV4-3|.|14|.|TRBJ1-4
CASSPRGFNEKLFF
TGCGCCAGCAGCCCCCGCGGATTTAATGAAAAACTGTTTTTT
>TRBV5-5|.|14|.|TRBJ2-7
CASSIREGVYEQYF
TGTGCCAGCAGCATCAGGGAGGGGGTGTACGAGCAGTACTTC
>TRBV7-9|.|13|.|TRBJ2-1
CASSSAGGDEQFF
TGTGCCAGCAGCTCAGCCGGAGGGGATGAGCAGTTCTTC
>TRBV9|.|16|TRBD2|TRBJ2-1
CASSSAPASGYNEQFF
TGTGCCAGCAGCTCCGCCCCCGCTAGCGGCTACAATGAGCAGTTCTTC
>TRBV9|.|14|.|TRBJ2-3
CASGGGRNTDTQYF
TGTGCCAGCGGGGGTGGACGAAACACAGATACGCAGTATTTT
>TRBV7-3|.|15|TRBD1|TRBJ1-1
CASSVTGGPNTEAFF
TGTGCCAGCAGCGTCACAGGGGGACCGAACACTGAAGCTTTCTTT
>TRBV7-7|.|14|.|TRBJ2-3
CASSPWGSTDTQYF
TGTGCCAGCTCCCCGTGGGGGAGCACAGATACGCAGTATTTT
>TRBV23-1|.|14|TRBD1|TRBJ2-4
CASSQSRQGGIQYF
TGCGCCAGCAGTCAATCGAGACAGGGGGGCATTCAGTACTTC
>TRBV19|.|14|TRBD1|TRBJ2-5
CASSMGTGPETQYF
TGTGCCAGTAGTATGGGGACAGGGCCAGAGACCCAGTACTTC
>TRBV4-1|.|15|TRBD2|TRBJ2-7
CASSPSGLANYEQYF
TGCGCCAGCAGCCCTTCCGGACTAGCGAACTACGAGCAGTACTTC
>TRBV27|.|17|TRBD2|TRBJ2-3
CASTNVLAGGLTDTQYF
TGTGCCAGCACCAACGTTCTAGCGGGAGGTCTCACAGATACGCAGTATTTT
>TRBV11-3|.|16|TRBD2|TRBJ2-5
CASSQGLAAVQETQYF
TGTGCCAGCAGCCAGGGACTAGCGGCCGTACAAGAGACCCAGTACTTC
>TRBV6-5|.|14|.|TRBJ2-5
CASRAQAVQETQYF
TGTGCCAGCAGGGCGCAAGCGGTCCAAGAGACCCAGTACTTC
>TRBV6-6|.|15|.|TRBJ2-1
CASSPRERGYNEQFF
TGTGCCAGCAGTCCTCGGGAGCGTGGGTACAATGAGCAGTTCTTC
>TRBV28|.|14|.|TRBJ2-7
CASSFTVPSYEQYF
TGTGCCAGCAGTTTCACGGTCCCTTCCTACGAGCAGTACTTC
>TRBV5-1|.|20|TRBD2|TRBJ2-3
CASSTLLAGGRDSSTDTQYF
TGCGCCAGCAGCACCCTACTAGCGGGGGGAAGGGATTCTAGCACAGATACGCAGTATTTT
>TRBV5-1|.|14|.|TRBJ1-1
CASSIQGGDTEAFF
TGCGCCAGCAGTATACAGGGTGGGGACACTGAAGCTTTCTTT
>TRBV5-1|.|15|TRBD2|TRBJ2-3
CASSHAGGSTDTQYF
TGCGCCAGCAGCCACGCGGGAGGGAGCACAGATACGCAGTATTTT
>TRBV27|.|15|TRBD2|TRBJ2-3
CASRRLASNTDTQYF
TGTGCCAGCCGCCGACTAGCGTCCAACACAGATACGCAGTATTTT
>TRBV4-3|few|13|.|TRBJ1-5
CASSPFLGQPQHF
TGCGCCAGCAGCCCATTTTTGGGGCAGCCCCAGCATTTT
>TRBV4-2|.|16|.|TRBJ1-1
CASSQGSGWENTEAFF
TGTGCCAGCAGCCAAGGGAGTGGATGGGAAAACACTGAAGCTTTCTTT
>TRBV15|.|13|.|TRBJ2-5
CATSRDLGETQYF
TGTGCCACCAGCAGAGATCTTGGGGAGACCCAGTACTTC
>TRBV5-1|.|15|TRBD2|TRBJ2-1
CASSPSAGVYNEQFF
TGCGCCAGCAGCCCTTCTGCGGGAGTGTACAATGAGCAGTTCTTC
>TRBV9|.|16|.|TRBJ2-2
CASSPKYAVSTGELFF
TGTGCCAGCAGTCCGAAGTACGCCGTCTCCACCGGGGAGCTGTTTTTT
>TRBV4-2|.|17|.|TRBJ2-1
CASSQAVAVNSYNEQFF
TGTGCCAGCAGCCAGGCCGTAGCGGTAAACTCCTACAATGAGCAGTTCTTC
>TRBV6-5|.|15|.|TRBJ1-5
CASSRLFDSNQPQHF
TGTGCCAGCAGTCGCCTGTTCGATAGCAATCAGCCCCAGCATTTT
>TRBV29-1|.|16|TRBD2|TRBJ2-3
CSVETGLAASTDTQYF
TGCAGCGTTGAAACCGGACTAGCGGCTAGCACAGATACGCAGTATTTT